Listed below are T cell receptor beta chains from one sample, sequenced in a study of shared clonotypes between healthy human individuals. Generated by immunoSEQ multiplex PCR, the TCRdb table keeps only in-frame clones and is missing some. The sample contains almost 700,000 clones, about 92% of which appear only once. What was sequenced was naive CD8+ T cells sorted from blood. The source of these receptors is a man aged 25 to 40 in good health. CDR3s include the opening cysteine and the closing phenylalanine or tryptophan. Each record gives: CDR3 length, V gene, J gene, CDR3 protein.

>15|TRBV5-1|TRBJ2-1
CASSPRESSYNEQFF
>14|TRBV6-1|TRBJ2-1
CASRAGAWGNEQFF
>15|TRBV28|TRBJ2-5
CASTPMRTGIETQYF
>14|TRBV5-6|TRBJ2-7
CASSWDRGAYEQYF
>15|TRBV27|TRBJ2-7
CASSFNPGPVGEQYF
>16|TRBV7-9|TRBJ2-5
CASSSAGQGGQETQYF
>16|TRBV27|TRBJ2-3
CASSSRTVLSPYTQYF
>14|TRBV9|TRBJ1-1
CASSPKGARTEAFF
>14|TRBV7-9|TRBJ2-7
CASSPGGSFYEQYF
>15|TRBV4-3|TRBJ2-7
CASSPGGTRSYEQYF
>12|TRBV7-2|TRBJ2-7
CASSLRHYEQYF
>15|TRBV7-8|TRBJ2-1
CASSLALAGFNEQFF
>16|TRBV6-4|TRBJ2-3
CASSPTSGRGTDTQYF
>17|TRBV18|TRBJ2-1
CASSPREPWTTYNEQFF
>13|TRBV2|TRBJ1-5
CASSVYSNQPQHF
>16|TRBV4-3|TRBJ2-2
CASSQHPGQMTGELFF
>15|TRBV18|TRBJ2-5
CASSPEWAPQETQYF
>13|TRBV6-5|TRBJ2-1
CASSYTQWNEQFF
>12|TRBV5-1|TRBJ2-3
CASSLVGDTQYF
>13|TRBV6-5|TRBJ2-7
CASSWRASYEQYF
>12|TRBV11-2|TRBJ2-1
CASSSYTDEQFF
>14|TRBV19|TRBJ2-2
CASSIAPPGGELFF
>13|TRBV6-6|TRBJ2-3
CASSYLHTDTQYF
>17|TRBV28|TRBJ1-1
CASSFPGVEPMNTEAFF
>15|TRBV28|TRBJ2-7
CASSPRGPSSYEQYF
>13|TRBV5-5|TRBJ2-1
CASSWAEYNEQFF
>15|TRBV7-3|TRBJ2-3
CASSPRLAWGDTQYF
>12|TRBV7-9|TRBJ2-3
CASSRTPDTQYF
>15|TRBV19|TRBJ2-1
CASSIPSGSLGEQFF
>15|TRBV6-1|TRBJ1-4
CASREDLGDNEKLFF
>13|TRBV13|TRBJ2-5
CASSSSGVETQYF